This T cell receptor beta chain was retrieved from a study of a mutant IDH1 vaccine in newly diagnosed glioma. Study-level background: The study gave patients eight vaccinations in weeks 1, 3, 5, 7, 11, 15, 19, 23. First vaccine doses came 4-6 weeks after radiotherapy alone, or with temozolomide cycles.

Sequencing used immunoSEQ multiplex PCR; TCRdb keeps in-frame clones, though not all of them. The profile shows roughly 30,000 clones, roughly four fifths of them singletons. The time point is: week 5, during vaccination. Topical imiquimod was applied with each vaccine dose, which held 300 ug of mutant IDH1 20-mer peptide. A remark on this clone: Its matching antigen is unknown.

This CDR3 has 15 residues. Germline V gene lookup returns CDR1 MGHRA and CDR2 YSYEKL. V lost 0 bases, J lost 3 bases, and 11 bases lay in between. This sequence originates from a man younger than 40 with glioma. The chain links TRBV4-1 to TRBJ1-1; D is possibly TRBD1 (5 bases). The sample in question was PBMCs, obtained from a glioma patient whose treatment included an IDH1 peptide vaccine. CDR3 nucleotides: TGCGCCAGCAGCCAAGAGGGGGGTCGACACACTGAAGCTTTCTTT. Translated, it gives CASSQEGGRHTEAFF.